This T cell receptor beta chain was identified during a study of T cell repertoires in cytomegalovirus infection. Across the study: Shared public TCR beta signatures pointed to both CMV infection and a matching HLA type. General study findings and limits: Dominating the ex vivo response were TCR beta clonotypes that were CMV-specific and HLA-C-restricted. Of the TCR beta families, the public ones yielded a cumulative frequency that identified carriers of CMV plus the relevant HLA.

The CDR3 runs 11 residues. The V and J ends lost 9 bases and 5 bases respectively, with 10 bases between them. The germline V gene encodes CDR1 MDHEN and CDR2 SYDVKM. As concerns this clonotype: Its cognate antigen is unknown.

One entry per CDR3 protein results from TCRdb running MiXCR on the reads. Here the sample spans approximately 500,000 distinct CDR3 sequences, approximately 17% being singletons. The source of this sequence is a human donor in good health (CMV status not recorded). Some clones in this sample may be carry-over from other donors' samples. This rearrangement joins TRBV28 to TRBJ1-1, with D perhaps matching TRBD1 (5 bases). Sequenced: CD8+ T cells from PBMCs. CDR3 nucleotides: TGTGCCAGTGCCCCAGGGACTGAAGCTTTCTTT. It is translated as CASAPGTEAFF.